This T cell receptor (beta chain) was profiled in a study of T cell responses to AZD1222 COVID-19 vaccine. Study-wide points: Clonal diversity may have been underestimated in mostly white British donors.

The assay was immunoSEQ multiplex PCR, and TCRdb's table has in-frame clones only and misses some. Counted here are 100,000 to 120,000 clones, about 90% occurring once; the ten biggest clones make up roughly 7%. Remarks on this clone: Its cognate antigen is unknown.

The J segment lost 7 bases and the V segment lost 6 bases, leaving 7 bases of the junction unmatched. Germline-derived CDR1 and CDR2 are MNHEY and SVGAGI. The CDR3 covers 14 residues. This TCR was sampled from an adult in good health. The chain uses TRBV6-5 and TRBJ2-7, with 12 bases matching TRBD1. Sequences were derived from peripheral blood, sampled on day 0 of AZD1222 vaccination. The CDR3 coding sequence is TGTGCCAGCAGCCCGGGACAGGGGGCGTTAGAGCAGTACTTC. It translates to CASSPGQGALEQYF.